This TCR beta chain was obtained from a study of cytotoxic CD8 clonotypes in ibrutinib-treated CLL (dated by TCRdb to 2020 to 2023). In the study overall: The cohort had ten to twelve relapsed/refractory and approximately 15 treatment-naive patients; approximately 17 were IGHV unmutated. Responses were partial in some 24 patients and complete in 2; after median approximately 67 months follow-up, some 15 stayed in remission and 12 progressed. The response samples were drawn at a median of approximately 11 months into treatment, with a range of about 6 to 40 months. An average of roughly 250,000 productive templates and 94,082 productive rearrangements was obtained per sample. Of the roughly 81 people in the trial, around 26 had longitudinal samples available. Cryopreserved peripheral blood mononuclear cells were collected before treatment, at response, and at either disease progression or sustained remission. Patients were still on ibrutinib when every remission and progressive disease sample was collected. The paper's findings and limits, for the study overall: Baseline clonality was found to be higher than that of age-matched healthy donors and was strongly correlated with circulating CD8+ T-cell counts. Sampling times were not matched between patients in sustained remission and patients whose disease was progressing, and lymph node repertoires were not examined. An increase in clonality was observed at ibrutinib response, with clonality remaining stable during sustained remission and falling back toward baseline at progression. Public clonotypes were rare and either shrank or stayed stable during treatment, and the rise in clonality at ibrutinib response reflected expansion of private clonotypes.

Comments on this clone: Its cognate antigen has yet to be identified. The input lacks base qualities; no much larger clone sits a single base away.

On a MiSeq, deep resolution sequencing aimed for a depth between 1 in 1 million and 1 in 200,000 T cells, with each clonotype covered approximately 10x on average. The immunoSEQ hsTCRB Kit was used to generate TCR beta libraries. Per the source publication's procedure: Data were analyzed with ImmunoSEQ Data Assistant and ImmunoSEQ Analyzer, with V, D and J genes assigned per IMGT definitions. Clonality was computed as one minus normalized Shannon entropy of productive rearrangement frequencies, ranging from 0 to 1. Only overrepresented clonotypes making up at least 0.05% of the repertoire of each patient were included in the public clonotype analysis. Roughly 13 repertoires from age-matched healthy donors, obtained from immuneACCESS, served as clonality controls. In TCRdb, the immuneACCESS table is reduced to in-frame sequences with V and J assigned. These tables do not hold every clone; where another copy was compared, an unresolved V gene accounts for under half, and the others remain unexplained. The DNA gave D and trimming, while V, J and clone size come from that table. For this sample there are some 58,000 clones; over 60% appear just once. The top ten constitute around 43% of the sample.

Sample time point, as interpreted from the label and publication: roughly 12 months on ibrutinib. For TCR beta library preparation, 2 to 2.5 micrograms of genomic DNA were isolated from cryopreserved PBMCs. High-throughput TCR beta sequencing was performed on longitudinal blood samples from CLL patients receiving ibrutinib monotherapy. The patients took part in an open-label, single-center phase 2 trial of ibrutinib monotherapy. The germline V gene (reference sequence) gives CDR1 as LNHDA and CDR2 as SQIVND. V is clipped by 3 bases and J by 0 bases, and the sequence between their germline boundaries is 14 bases long. The cysteine opens and the phenylalanine closes a CDR3 of 16 amino acids. Only the CDR3 portion is preserved as DNA: 48 bases, with reading frame beginning at the first base.

The sample in question was PBMCs, obtained after 12 months of ibrutinib treatment. The TCR sequence derives from a human donor with chronic lymphocytic leukemia. The chain couples TRBV19 to TRBJ1-1; the D gene assignment is ambiguous. The DNA reads as follows: TGTGCCAGTAGTATGGGAGGACTTCCTCTGAACACTGAAGCTTTCTTT. Translated, it reads CASSMGGLPLNTEAFF.